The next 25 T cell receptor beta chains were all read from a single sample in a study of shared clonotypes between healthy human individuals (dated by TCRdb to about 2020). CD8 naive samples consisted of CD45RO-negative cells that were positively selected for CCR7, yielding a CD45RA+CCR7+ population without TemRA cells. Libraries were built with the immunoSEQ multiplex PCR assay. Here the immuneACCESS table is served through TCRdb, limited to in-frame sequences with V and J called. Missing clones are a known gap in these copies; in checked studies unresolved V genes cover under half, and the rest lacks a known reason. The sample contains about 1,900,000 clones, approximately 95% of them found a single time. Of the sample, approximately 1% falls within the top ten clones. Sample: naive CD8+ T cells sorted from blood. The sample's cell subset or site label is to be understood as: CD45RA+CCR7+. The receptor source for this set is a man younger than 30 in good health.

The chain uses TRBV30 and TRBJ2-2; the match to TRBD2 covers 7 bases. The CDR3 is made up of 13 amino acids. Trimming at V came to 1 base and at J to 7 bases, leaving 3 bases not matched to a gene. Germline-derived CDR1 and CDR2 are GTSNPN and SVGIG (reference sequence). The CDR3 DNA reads TGTGCCTGGAGTGAGGAGCGGGGCGGGGAGCTGTTTTTT. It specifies CAWSEERGGELFF.

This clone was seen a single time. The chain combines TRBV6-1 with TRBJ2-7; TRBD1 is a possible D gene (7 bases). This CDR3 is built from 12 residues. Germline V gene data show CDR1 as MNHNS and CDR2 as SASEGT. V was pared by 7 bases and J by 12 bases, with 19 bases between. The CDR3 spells CASIGGGGTPYF. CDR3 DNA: TGTGCCAGCATTGGAGGGGGCGGGACACCGTACTTC.

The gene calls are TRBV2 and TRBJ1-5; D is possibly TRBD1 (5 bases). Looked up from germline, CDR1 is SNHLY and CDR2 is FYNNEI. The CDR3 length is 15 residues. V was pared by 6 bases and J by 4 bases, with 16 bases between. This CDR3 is CASSAGTGRNQPQHF. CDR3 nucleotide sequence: TGTGCCAGCAGCGCCGGGACTGGAAGAAATCAGCCCCAGCATTTT. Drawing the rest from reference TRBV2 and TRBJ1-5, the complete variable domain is EPEVTQTPSHQVTQMGQEVILRCVPISNHLYFYWYRQILGQKVEFLVSFYNNEISEKSEIFDDQFSVERPDGSNFTLKIRSTKLEDSAMYFCASSAGTGRNQPQHFGDGTRLSIL.

The CDR3 DNA follows: TGCGCCATCGGGGGAGGGGTCAACACTGAAGCTTTCTTT. This encodes CAIGGGVNTEAFF. The chain uses TRBV10-2 and TRBJ1-1; a possible D gene is TRBD1 (5 bases). V was trimmed by 10 bases and J by 2 bases, leaving 14 bases between them. Germline CDR1 reads WSHSY; CDR2 reads SAAADI. The CDR3 is 13 amino acids.

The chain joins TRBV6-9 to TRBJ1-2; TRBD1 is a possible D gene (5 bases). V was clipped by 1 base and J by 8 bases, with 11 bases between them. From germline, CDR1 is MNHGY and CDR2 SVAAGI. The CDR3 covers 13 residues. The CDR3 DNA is TGTGCCAGCAGTTATTTGTCGGGGCGCGGCTACACCTTC. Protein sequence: CASSYLSGRGYTF.

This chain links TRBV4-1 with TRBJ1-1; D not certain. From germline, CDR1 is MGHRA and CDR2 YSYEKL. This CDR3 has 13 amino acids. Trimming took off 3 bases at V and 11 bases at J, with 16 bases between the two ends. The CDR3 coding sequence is TGCGCCAGCAGCCAGGTAGTGCGGCCTGGGGCTTTCTTT. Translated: CASSQVVRPGAFF.

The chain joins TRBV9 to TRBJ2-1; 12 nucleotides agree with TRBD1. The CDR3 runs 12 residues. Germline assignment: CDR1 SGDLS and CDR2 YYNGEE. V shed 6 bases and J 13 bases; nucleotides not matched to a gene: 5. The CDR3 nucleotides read TGTGCCAGCAACACGGGACAGGGGGCCCAGTTCTTC. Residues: CASNTGQGAQFF. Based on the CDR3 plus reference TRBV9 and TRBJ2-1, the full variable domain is DSGVTQTPKHLITATGQRVTLRCSPRSGDLSVYWYQQSLDQGLQFLIQYYNGEERAKGNILERFSAQQFPDLHSELNLSSLELGDSALYFCASNTGQGAQFFGPGTRLTVL.

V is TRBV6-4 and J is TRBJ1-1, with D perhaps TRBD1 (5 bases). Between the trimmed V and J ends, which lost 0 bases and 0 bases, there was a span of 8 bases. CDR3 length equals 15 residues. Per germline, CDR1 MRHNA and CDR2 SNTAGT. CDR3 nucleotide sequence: TGTGCCAGCAGTGACTCGACAGACATGAACACTGAAGCTTTCTTT. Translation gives CASSDSTDMNTEAFF.

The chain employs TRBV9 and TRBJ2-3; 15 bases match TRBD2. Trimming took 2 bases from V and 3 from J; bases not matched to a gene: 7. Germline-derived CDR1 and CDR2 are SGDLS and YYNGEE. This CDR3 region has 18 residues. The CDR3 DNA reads TGTGCCAGCAGCGTTTCGGGACTAGCGGGAGGAGGTACAGATACGCAGTATTTT. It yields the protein CASSVSGLAGGGTDTQYF.

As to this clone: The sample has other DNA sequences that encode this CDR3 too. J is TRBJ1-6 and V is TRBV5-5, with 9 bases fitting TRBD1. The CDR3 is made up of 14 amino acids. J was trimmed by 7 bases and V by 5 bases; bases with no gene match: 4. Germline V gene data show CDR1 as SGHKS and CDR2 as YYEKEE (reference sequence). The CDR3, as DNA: TGTGCCAGCAGTTTAGGACAGGGGAATTCACCCCTCCACTTT. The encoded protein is CASSLGQGNSPLHF.

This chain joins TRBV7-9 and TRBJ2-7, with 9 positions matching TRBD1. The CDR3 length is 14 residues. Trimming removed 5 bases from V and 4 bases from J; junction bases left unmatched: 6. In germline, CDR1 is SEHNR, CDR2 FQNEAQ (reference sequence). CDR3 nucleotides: TGTGCCAGCAGCCAACAGGGGGCGCCGTACGAGCAGTACTTC. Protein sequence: CASSQQGAPYEQYF.

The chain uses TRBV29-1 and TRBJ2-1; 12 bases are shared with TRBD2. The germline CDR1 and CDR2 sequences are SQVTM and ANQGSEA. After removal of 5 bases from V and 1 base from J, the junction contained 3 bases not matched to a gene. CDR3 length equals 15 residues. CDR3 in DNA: TGCAGCGTTACCGGGACTAGCGGGTCCTACAATGAGCAGTTCTTC. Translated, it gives CSVTGTSGSYNEQFF.

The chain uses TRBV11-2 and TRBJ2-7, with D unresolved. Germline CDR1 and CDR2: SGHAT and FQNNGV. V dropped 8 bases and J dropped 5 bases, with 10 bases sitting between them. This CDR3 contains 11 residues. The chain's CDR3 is CASSEVDEQYF. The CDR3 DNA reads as TGTGCCAGCTCCGAGGTAGACGAGCAGTACTTC.

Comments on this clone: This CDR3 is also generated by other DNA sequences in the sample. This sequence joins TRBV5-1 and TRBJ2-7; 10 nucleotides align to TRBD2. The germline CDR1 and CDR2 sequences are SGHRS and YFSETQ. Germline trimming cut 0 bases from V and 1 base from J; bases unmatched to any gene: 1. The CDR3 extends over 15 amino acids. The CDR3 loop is CASSLVAGGSYEQYF. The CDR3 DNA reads TGCGCCAGCAGCTTGGTAGCGGGAGGATCCTACGAGCAGTACTTC. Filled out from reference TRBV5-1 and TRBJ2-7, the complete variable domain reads KAGVTQTPRYLIKTRGQQVTLSCSPISGHRSVSWYQQTPGQGLQFLFEYFSETQRNKGNFPGRFSGRQFSNSRSEMNVSTLELGDSALYLCASSLVAGGSYEQYFGPGTRLTVT.

The CDR3 protein is CASSLWGYNEQFF. In DNA form, the CDR3 reads TGTGCCAGCAGCTTATGGGGGTACAATGAGCAGTTCTTC. The chain uses TRBV7-9 and TRBJ2-1; the D call may be TRBD1 or TRBD2 (5 bases each). The CDR3 consists of 13 residues. Germline assignment: CDR1 SEHNR and CDR2 FQNEAQ (reference sequence). V lost 2 bases, J lost 4 bases, and 6 bases lay in between.

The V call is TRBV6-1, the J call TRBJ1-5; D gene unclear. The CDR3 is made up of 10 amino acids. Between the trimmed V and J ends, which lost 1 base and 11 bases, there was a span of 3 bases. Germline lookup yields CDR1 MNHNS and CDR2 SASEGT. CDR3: CASSEGAQHF. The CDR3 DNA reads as TGTGCCAGCAGTGAAGGGGCCCAGCATTTT.

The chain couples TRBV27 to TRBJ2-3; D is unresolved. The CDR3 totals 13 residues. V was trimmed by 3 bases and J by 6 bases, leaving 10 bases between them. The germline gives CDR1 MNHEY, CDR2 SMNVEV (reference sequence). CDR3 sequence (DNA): TGTGCCAGCAGTTTTTTTTCTCGGGATACGCAGTATTTT. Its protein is CASSFFSRDTQYF.

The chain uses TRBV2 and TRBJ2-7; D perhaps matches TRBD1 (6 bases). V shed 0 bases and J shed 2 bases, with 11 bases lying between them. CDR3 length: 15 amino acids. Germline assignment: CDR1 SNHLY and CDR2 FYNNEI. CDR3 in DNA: TGTGCCAGCAGTGAAGCGGTGGGGGCCGCCTACGAGCAGTACTTC. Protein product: CASSEAVGAAYEQYF.

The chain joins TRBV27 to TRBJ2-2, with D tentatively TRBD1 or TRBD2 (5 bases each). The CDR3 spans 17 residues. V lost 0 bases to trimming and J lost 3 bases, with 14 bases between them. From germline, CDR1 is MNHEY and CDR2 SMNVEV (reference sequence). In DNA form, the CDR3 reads TGTGCCAGCAGTTTATCGAGGGGTGGGCAGTACACCGGGGAGCTGTTTTTT. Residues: CASSLSRGGQYTGELFF.

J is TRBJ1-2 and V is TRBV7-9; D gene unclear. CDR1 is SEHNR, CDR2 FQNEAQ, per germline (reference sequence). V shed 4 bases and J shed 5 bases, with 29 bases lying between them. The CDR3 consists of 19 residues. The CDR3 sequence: CASSSEGIRSASIDYGYTF. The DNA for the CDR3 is TGTGCCAGCAGCTCAGAGGGCATTCGTTCAGCGTCCATCGATTATGGCTACACCTTC.

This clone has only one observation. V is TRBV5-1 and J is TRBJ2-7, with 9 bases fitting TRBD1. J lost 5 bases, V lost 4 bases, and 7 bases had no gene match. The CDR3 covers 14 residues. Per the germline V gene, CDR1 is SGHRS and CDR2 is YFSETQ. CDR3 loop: CASSPMGQGNEQYF. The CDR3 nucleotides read TGCGCCAGCAGCCCGATGGGACAGGGTAACGAGCAGTACTTC.

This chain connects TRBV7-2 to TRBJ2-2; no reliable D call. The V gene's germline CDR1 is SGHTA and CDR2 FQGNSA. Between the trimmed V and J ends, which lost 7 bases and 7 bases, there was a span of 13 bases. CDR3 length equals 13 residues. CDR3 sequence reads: CASIKTSVGELFF. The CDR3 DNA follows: TGTGCCAGCATCAAAACGAGTGTCGGGGAGCTGTTTTTT.

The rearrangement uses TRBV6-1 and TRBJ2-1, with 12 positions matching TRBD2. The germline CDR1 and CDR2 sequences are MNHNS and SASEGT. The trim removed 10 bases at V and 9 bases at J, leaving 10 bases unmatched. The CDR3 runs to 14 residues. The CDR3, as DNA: TGTGCCATCATGACTAGCGGGAGTGGTGGTGAGCAGTTCTTC. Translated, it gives CAIMTSGSGGEQFF.

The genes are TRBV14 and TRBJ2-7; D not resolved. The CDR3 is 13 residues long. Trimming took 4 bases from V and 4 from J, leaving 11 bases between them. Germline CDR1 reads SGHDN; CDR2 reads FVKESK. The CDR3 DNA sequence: TGTGCCAGCAGCCCCCTCAGTCGATACGAGCAGTACTTC. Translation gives CASSPLSRYEQYF.

In nucleotides, the CDR3 is TGTGCCAGCAGCCCTAGCGGAGCCTACGAGCAGTACTTC. Its protein is CASSPSGAYEQYF. This chain links TRBV2 with TRBJ2-7; the match to TRBD2 covers 7 bases. The junction had 4 bases not matched to a gene; V was cut back by 6 bases and J by 2 bases. The CDR3 extends over 13 amino acids. Germline CDR1 reads SNHLY; CDR2 reads FYNNEI.